One sample yielded the 8 T cell receptor beta chains listed below, sequenced in a study of PD-1 blockade in classical Hodgkin lymphoma. Sequencing was performed with immunoSEQ multiplex PCR; in TCRdb, only in-frame clones are kept and a portion is missing. The data show 45,000 or so clones, with just under 80% seen just once and 37% held by the top ten. Time point given: cycle 4 day 1 (C4D1), after 6 weeks of nivolumab. Exposure to brentuximab vedotin varied, and each patient had relapsed following autologous stem cell transplantation. The specimen was peripheral blood mononuclear cells (PBMCs), collected before the fourth cycle of nivolumab. These receptors all come from a human donor with classical Hodgkin lymphoma.

J is TRBJ1-2 and V is TRBV7-2; D not resolved. The CDR3 sequence is 14 residues long. Germline CDR1 is SGHTA and CDR2 is FQGNSA. Trimming took 3 bases from V and 2 from J, leaving 10 bases between them. The CDR3 sequence: CASSFASANYGYTF. In DNA form, the CDR3 reads TGTGCCAGCAGCTTCGCCTCAGCCAACTATGGCTACACCTTC.

The gene calls are TRBV7-8 and TRBJ1-5; D is unclear. Germline V gene sequence: CDR1 SGHVS, CDR2 FQNEAQ. The CDR3 has 14 residues. V was pared by 2 bases and J by 4 bases, with 9 bases between. The CDR3, as DNA: TGTGCCAGCAGCTTAAAACTAGCTAATCAGCCCCAGCATTTT. It specifies CASSLKLANQPQHF.

This sequence joins TRBV4-2 and TRBJ1-1; 8 bases fit TRBD1. Trimming removed 5 bases from V and 7 bases from J; junction bases left unmatched: 6. Germline CDR1 and CDR2: LGHNA and YNFKEQ. The CDR3 covers 13 residues. CDR3 protein: CASSLGQGGEAFF. In DNA form, the CDR3 reads TGTGCCAGCAGCTTAGGACAGGGAGGTGAAGCTTTCTTT.

The rearrangement joins TRBV4-2 to TRBJ1-1, with a tentative D call TRBD1 (5 bases). This CDR3 is built from 16 residues. Trimming stripped 0 bases from V and 1 base from J, with 12 bases between. Germline loops: CDR1 LGHNA, CDR2 YNFKEQ. The CDR3 sequence: CASSQDWAGTNTEAFF. CDR3 nucleotides: TGTGCCAGCAGCCAAGATTGGGCAGGGACGAACACTGAAGCTTTCTTT.

J is TRBJ2-7 and V is TRBV6-5; 10 positions agree with TRBD1. Germline CDR1 MNHEY, CDR2 SVGAGI. The CDR3 has 16 amino acids. V lost 0 bases to trimming and J lost 3 bases; unmatched junction nucleotides: 5. The CDR3 region is CASSYSPGQGNYEQYF. Here the CDR3 DNA reads TGTGCCAGCAGTTACTCGCCGGGACAGGGGAACTACGAGCAGTACTTC.

V usage is TRBV27 and J usage is TRBJ2-1, with TRBD2 matching 10 bases. Trimming at V came to 2 bases and at J to 6 bases, leaving 4 bases not matched to a gene. CDR1 and CDR2 from the germline V gene are MNHEY and SMNVEV (reference sequence). The CDR3 length is 15 residues. The CDR3 loop reads CASSLQLAGFNEQFF. As DNA, the CDR3 is TGTGCCAGCAGTTTACAACTAGCGGGGTTCAATGAGCAGTTCTTC.

V gene TRBV30 combines with J gene TRBJ1-4; no definite D call. The CDR3 is 13 residues long. Germline V gene data show CDR1 as GTSNPN and CDR2 as SVGIG (reference sequence). The ends were cut back, 5 bases at V and 4 bases at J, with 11 bases in the middle. The CDR3 nucleotides read TGTGCCTGGCTTTCAGGAAATAATGAAAAACTGTTTTTT. Its protein is CAWLSGNNEKLFF.

In its sample, this clone was seen a few times. This chain joins TRBV6-1 and TRBJ2-7, with D possibly called TRBD1 or TRBD2 (5 bases each). Germline lookup yields CDR1 MNHNS and CDR2 SASEGT. Trimming took off 1 base at V and 6 bases at J, with 19 bases between the two ends. CDR3 length: 16 residues. CDR3 sequence (DNA): TGTGCCAGCAGTGAAGGGATTGGGGACCGGAGAACCGAGCAGTACTTC. It codes for CASSEGIGDRRTEQYF.